The rows below give T cell receptor beta chains drawn from one sample of a study of CD8 T cells in ankylosing spondylitis. Via MiXCR, TCRdb re-called the 5' RACE reads, giving one row per CDR3 protein. The sample yields a few hundred thousand distinct CDR3 sequences, about 13% seen once. The source material was blood, either unsorted or a sorted T cell fraction (not recorded which). These receptors were collected from a male donor with ankylosing spondylitis. Both conserved end residues are trimmed from each CDR3.

j_call | v_call | cdr3_length | cdr3_aa
TRBJ1-1 | TRBV6-2/TRBV6-3 | 11 | ATQRGGGTEAF
TRBJ1-4 | TRBV18 | 14 | ASSPRQAAANEKLF
TRBJ2-3 | TRBV7-8 | 14 | ASSPTAGAKGDTQY
TRBJ2-1 | TRBV29-1 | 9 | SVDRRNEQF
TRBJ1-1 | TRBV2 | 11 | ASVQGSSTEAF
TRBJ1-1 | TRBV11-2 | 11 | ASSSLDGTEAF
TRBJ2-3 | TRBV20-1 | 12 | SATAGGSTDTQY
TRBJ2-7 | TRBV5-1 | 12 | ASSRGQGPYEQY
TRBJ2-1 | TRBV3-1 | 12 | ASSQDRGSPEQF
TRBJ2-7 | TRBV27 | 13 | ASSWGPGVSYEQY
TRBJ2-5 | TRBV18 | 14 | ASSPPGGRTVETQY
TRBJ1-1 | TRBV5-1 | 13 | ASSFLDHLGSGAF
TRBJ2-1 | TRBV2 | 11 | ASSGGLGPEQF
TRBJ2-1 | TRBV27 | 14 | ASSLYGDYVPNEQF
TRBJ2-5 | TRBV7-9 | 12 | ASSFSGGRETQY
TRBJ2-1 | TRBV5-1 | 11 | ASASGGYNEQF
TRBJ1-1 | TRBV19 | 14 | ASSSPPGTARTEAF
TRBJ1-2 | TRBV25-1 | 11 | ASRGINRDGYT
TRBJ2-3 | TRBV11-2 | 11 | ASILTGVDTQY
TRBJ2-5 | TRBV7-9 | 11 | ASIKTGGETQY
TRBJ2-1 | TRBV7-7 | 10 | ASSNDPGEQF
TRBJ2-1 | TRBV28 | 12 | ASSTRTSFNEQF
TRBJ2-5 | TRBV18 | 14 | ASSQGLAGPQETQY
TRBJ2-1 | TRBV5-1 | 14 | ASSLEGHGVYNEQF
TRBJ2-3 | TRBV18 | 16 | ASSRSARSSGDLDTQY
TRBJ1-2 | TRBV2 | 11 | ASSDGTLYGYT
TRBJ1-2 | TRBV20-1 | 10 | SAAQGSYGYT
TRBJ1-4 | TRBV7-2 | 12 | ASSPTGGKEKLF
TRBJ2-3 | TRBV11-2 | 15 | ASSLGVRANGGDTQY
TRBJ2-4 | TRBV12-3/TRBV12-4 | 13 | ASAQTGEGGNIQY
TRBJ2-1 | TRBV15 | 12 | ATSSPGQGYEQF
TRBJ2-1 | TRBV11-2 | 13 | ASSLDRSSHNEQF
TRBJ1-3 | TRBV3-1 | 14 | ASSPTGNPSGNTIY
TRBJ1-6 | TRBV7-2 | 12 | ASSGQGYNSPLH
TRBJ1-1 | TRBV24-1 | 12 | ATSDFGGDTEAF
TRBJ1-2 | TRBV5-1 | 12 | ASSLGPGAYGYT
TRBJ2-2 | TRBV6-1 | 14 | ASSRRLAAGTGELF
TRBJ2-7 | TRBV19 | 13 | ASSISYSRGYEQY
TRBJ2-1 | TRBV7-9 | 10 | ASSYGGTSQF
TRBJ1-2 | TRBV2 | 10 | ASGMNGLGYT
TRBJ2-6 | TRBV27 | 16 | ASSRQGHLPSGANVLT
TRBJ2-5 | TRBV5-1 | 12 | ASSFQAGEETQY
TRBJ1-1 | TRBV29-1 | 11 | SAGQGVNTEAF
TRBJ2-2 | TRBV29-1 | 9 | SATFNGELF
TRBJ1-1 | TRBV20-1 | 12 | SAQRGIFNTEAF
TRBJ1-2 | TRBV4-2 | 15 | ASSQDLGGQADYGYT
TRBJ2-3 | TRBV12-3/TRBV12-4 | 13 | ASSSREMSTDTQY
TRBJ2-1 | TRBV4-1 | 14 | ASSQDWDYSYNEQF
TRBJ2-7 | TRBV20-1 | 12 | SAVGWGVSYEQY
TRBJ2-3 | TRBV20-1 | 11 | SAGDSRANTQY
TRBJ1-3 | TRBV25-1 | 14 | ASSLLGDRVGNTIY
TRBJ2-4 | TRBV7-2 | 13 | ASSPGTGGKNIQY
TRBJ2-3 | TRBV6-5 | 12 | ASSYPDRTDTQY
TRBJ1-5 | TRBV10-3 | 10 | AISESDQPQH
TRBJ2-5 | TRBV7-2 | 13 | ASSRTSGGQETQY
TRBJ1-1 | TRBV20-1 | 10 | SGAQSNTEAF
TRBJ1-3 | TRBV20-1 | 15 | SARDGSAAGYGNTIY
TRBJ2-1 | TRBV24-1 | 13 | ATSRLGTSGNEQF